Listed below are T cell receptor beta chains from one sample, sequenced in a study of long-term antiretroviral therapy in people with HIV. Sequencing was performed with immunoSEQ multiplex PCR; in TCRdb, only in-frame clones are kept and a portion is missing. The table lists tens of thousands of clones, about 92% of them singletons, with about 8.9% in the top ten. The specimen comprised unsorted PBMCs, sampled 7.6 years after starting antiretroviral therapy. The receptors were gathered from a woman in her thirties or forties with HIV. Both conserved end residues are trimmed from each CDR3. The order of the fields is V gene, D gene, J gene, CDR3 protein. A D gene is named only where the DNA matches it firmly.

TRBV2	.	TRBJ1-1	ASIRGGNTEAF
TRBV11-1	TRBD2	TRBJ2-3	ASSFSLAGGPDTQY
TRBV5-6	.	TRBJ1-4	ASSHPLGTNEKLF
TRBV7-8	TRBD2	TRBJ2-1	ASSNLLAAYNEQF
TRBV2	TRBD1	TRBJ1-5	ASGGQGTTDSNQPQH
TRBV2	TRBD1	TRBJ2-5	ASSDGQGAETQY
TRBV9	.	TRBJ1-3	ASSPHAFISGNTIY
TRBV28	TRBD2	TRBJ2-7	ASRWGGGSYEQY
TRBV10-3	.	TRBJ1-5	AISGEGGNQPQH
TRBV30	TRBD1	TRBJ2-1	AWSLGQGYNEQF